These 7 T cell receptor beta chains came from one sample sequenced in a study of T cell responses to AZD1222 COVID-19 vaccine. The method was immunoSEQ multiplex PCR; TCRdb's version includes in-frame clones alone and lacks a portion of them. This sample yields some 120,000 clones, of which roughly 87% are seen a single time; 1.4% to 1.5% belongs to the top ten. The sample was peripheral blood, taken on day 0 of AZD1222 vaccination. These TCRs come from an adult in good health.

V gene TRBV19 combines with J gene TRBJ2-1; D is uncertain. The CDR3 consists of 16 residues. Germline V lookup: CDR1 LNHDA, CDR2 SQIVND (reference sequence). Trimming took 1 base from V and 0 from J, leaving 10 bases between them. The CDR3 DNA sequence: TGTGCCAGTAGTATAGGGGGATACTACTCCTACAATGAGCAGTTCTTC. Translated, it gives CASSIGGYYSYNEQFF.

The chain couples TRBV9 to TRBJ2-1, with D possibly being TRBD2 (6 bases). Germline lookup yields CDR1 SGDLS and CDR2 YYNGEE. Trimming removed 3 bases from V and 9 bases from J, with 16 bases in between. The CDR3 has 14 amino acids. In nucleotides, the CDR3 is TGTGCCAGCAGCGCGTGGGACTCTGGGGGTGAGCAGTTCTTC. Protein product: CASSAWDSGGEQFF.

The chain links TRBV19 to TRBJ1-2, with 7 bases matching TRBD1. The CDR3 spans 15 residues. The germline CDR1 and CDR2 sequences are LNHDA and SQIVND (reference sequence). Trimming at V came to 5 bases and at J to 6 bases, leaving 12 bases not matched to a gene. CDR3: CASSRSRDRDNGYTF. The CDR3 DNA sequence: TGTGCCAGTAGTCGATCCCGAGACAGGGATAATGGCTACACCTTC.

V gene TRBV30 combines with J gene TRBJ1-1, with unresolved D. CDR1 is GTSNPN and CDR2 is SVGIG in the germline V gene (reference sequence). V dropped 1 base and J dropped 4 bases, with 10 bases sitting between them. CDR3 length: 13 residues. The chain's CDR3 is CAWSEGRSTEAFF. The CDR3 DNA sequence: TGTGCCTGGAGTGAAGGTCGGAGCACTGAAGCTTTCTTT.

This clone was counted between two and nine times. The CDR3, as DNA: TGCGTGATTACGGGGCGGAACACCGGGGAGCTGTTTTTT. It codes for CVITGRNTGELFF. The chain employs TRBV10-1 and TRBJ2-2, with D tentatively TRBD1 or TRBD2 (5 bases each). The length of the CDR3 is 13 residues. CDR1 and CDR2 (germline): WNHNN, SYGVQD (reference sequence).

The chain uses TRBV6-1 and TRBJ2-3, with D unresolved. The CDR3 runs to 14 residues. Germline V gives CDR1 MNHNS, CDR2 SASEGT. With 0 bases removed from V and 2 bases from J, the gap between germline ends came to 6 bases. In DNA, the CDR3 is TGTGCCAGCAGTGAAGCGAGGATCACAGATACGCAGTATTTT. The encoded protein is CASSEARITDTQYF.

In this sample, this clone turned up once. J is TRBJ1-6 and V is TRBV2, with TRBD1 as a possible D gene (5 bases). The V end was cut by 6 bases, the J end by 10 bases, with 16 bases between. The germline CDR1 and CDR2 sequences are SNHLY and FYNNEI. The CDR3 loop spans 14 amino acids. The CDR3 DNA reads as TGTGCCAGCAGCCAGGGCACGAGGAGGTCACCCCTCCACTTT. Amino acids: CASSQGTRRSPLHF.